This TCR beta chain was profiled in a study of blood T cell repertoires in COVID-19. This CDR3 spans 13 amino acids. Germline V gives CDR1 SNHLY, CDR2 FYNNEI. Trimming stripped 7 bases from V and 0 bases from J, with 9 bases between. Assay used: immunoSEQ multiplex PCR; TCRdb lists only in-frame clones, some missing. The sample has 430,000 or so clones, 85% to 90% seen once. Residents of about two dozen US areas, aged roughly 18 to 89 years, made up the participants. The sample taken for sequencing was PBMCs or T cells enriched from blood (not recorded which). This TCR was sampled from a woman aged 40 to 55 who had recovered from COVID-19. This chain joins TRBV2 and TRBJ1-1; unclear D gene. Here the CDR3 DNA reads TGTGCCAGCAAGGTGGGCCTGAACACTGAAGCTTTCTTT. Its translation is CASKVGLNTEAFF. Full variable domain (remainder filled in from reference TRBV2 and TRBJ1-1): EPEVTQTPSHQVTQMGQEVILRCVPISNHLYFYWYRQILGQKVEFLVSFYNNEISEKSEIFDDQFSVERPDGSNFTLKIRSTKLEDSAMYFCASKVGLNTEAFFGQGTRLTVV.